A single sample gave rise to the 10 T cell receptor beta chains below, sequenced in a study of T cells in Graves' hyperthyroidism and ophthalmopathy. Amplification yielded TCR beta CDR3 regions, with RNA transcripts as the source. The TCR CDR3 was amplified in a first-round RT-PCR using the HTBI primer set. TCRdb reprocessed the multiplex PCR reads via MiXCR and lists one record per CDR3 protein. In the table there are about 270,000 distinct CDR3 sequences, 20% to 25% of which are singletons. Sequencing input: blood. These receptors all stem from a man under 40 with Graves' ophthalmopathy.

This chain joins TRBV6-9 and TRBJ2-7; no definite D call. Trimming took 7 bases from V and 5 from J, leaving 18 bases between them. Germline loops: CDR1 MNHGY, CDR2 SVAAGI. This CDR3 has 14 residues. Here the CDR3 reads CASIKAGASHEQYF. In DNA, the CDR3 is TGTGCCAGCATTAAGGCAGGCGCTTCCCACGAGCAGTACTTC.

The chain links TRBV11-2 to TRBJ1-2; D is possibly TRBD1 (5 bases). Trimming shortened V by 6 bases and J by 4 bases, and 21 bases separated the two germline ends. The germline CDR1 and CDR2 sequences are SGHAT and FQNNGV. This CDR3 region has 16 residues. CDR3 nucleotide sequence: TGTGCCAGCAGAGGAACCAGGGTCGAAAGGGGCTATGGCTACACCTTC. Residues: CASRGTRVERGYGYTF.

This clonotype was counted at least ten times. This CDR3 reads CASSRRTRTTGELFF. Here the CDR3 DNA reads TGTGCCAGCAGCCGCCGGACTCGGACCACCGGGGAGCTGTTTTTT. The chain uses TRBV5-6 and TRBJ2-2; D may be TRBD2 (5 bases). The CDR3 totals 15 residues. CDR1 and CDR2 from the germline V gene are SGHDT and YYEEEE. Trimming took 4 bases from V and 4 from J, leaving 14 bases between them.

This clonotype has only a few counts. The rearrangement uses TRBV6-1 and TRBJ2-1; 13 bases are a match to TRBD2. CDR1 and CDR2 (germline): MNHNS, SASEGT. V was pared by 6 bases and J by 8 bases, with 7 bases of the junction left unmatched. CDR3 length: 15 amino acids. CDR3 DNA: TGTGCCAGCAGCGGGACTAGCGGGATCTCCTATGAGCAGTTCTTC. This codes for CASSGTSGISYEQFF.

This clonotype was detected only a few times. This rearrangement joins TRBV6-1 to TRBJ2-2; 12 positions match TRBD2. J lost 6 bases, V lost 5 bases, and 10 bases had no gene match. The CDR3 is 17 amino acids. Germline V gives CDR1 MNHNS, CDR2 SASEGT. The CDR3: CASSSEGLAGMSGELFF. CDR3 coding DNA: TGTGCCAGCAGTTCCGAAGGACTAGCGGGAATGTCCGGGGAGCTGTTTTTT.

This chain connects TRBV11-3 to TRBJ2-7; 10 positions agree with TRBD2. Germline V gives CDR1 SGHNT, CDR2 YENEEA. The junction had 7 bases not matched to a gene; V was cut back by 6 bases and J by 2 bases. The CDR3 contains 15 residues. CDR3 residues: CASRPTSGDAYEQYF. DNA of the CDR3: TGTGCCAGCAGGCCTACTAGCGGGGACGCCTACGAGCAGTACTTC.

This clonotype has more than one count but fewer than ten. This chain connects TRBV7-8 to TRBJ2-4; TRBD1 agrees at 7 bases. Germline lookup yields CDR1 SGHVS and CDR2 FQNEAQ. The CDR3 runs to 17 residues. The V segment lost 5 bases and the J segment 1 base; nucleotides outside the gene matches: 11. Here the CDR3 reads CASSPLTGNGAKNIQYF. The CDR3 bases are TGTGCCAGCAGCCCGCTGACAGGGAACGGCGCCAAAAACATTCAGTACTTC.

Note on this clonotype: One end of the junction is discordant with germline, which a read error may explain. The CDR3 sequence is CVSIRDRGSTGELFF. CDR3 bases: TGTGTCAGCATTCGGGATCGGGGTAGCACCGGGGAGCTGTTTTTT. The rearrangement joins TRBV6-2 or TRBV6-3 to TRBJ2-2; weak D call: TRBD2 (5 bases). CDR1 MNHEY and CDR2 SVGEGT come from the germline V gene. The CDR3 contains 15 residues.

The CDR3 reads CATSDAGTGVNIQYF. DNA for the CDR3: TGTGCCACCAGTGATGCCGGGACAGGGGTCAACATTCAGTACTTC. V usage is TRBV24-1 and J usage is TRBJ2-4; 10 positions agree with TRBD1. This CDR3 has 15 amino acids. The V gene end was trimmed by 3 bases and the J gene end by 7 bases; junction bases not matched to a gene: 5. CDR1 is KGHDR and CDR2 is SFDVKD in the germline V gene.

This clonotype was recorded many times. V and J are TRBV28 and TRBJ1-2, with D possibly TRBD1 on 5 matching bases. CDR1 is MDHEN, CDR2 SYDVKM, per germline. This CDR3 contains 14 residues. V lost 0 bases and J 5 bases, leaving 10 bases between the germline ends. In DNA, the CDR3 is TGTGCCAGCAGTTTATGGACAGTCGCTTATGGCTACACCTTC. Amino acids: CASSLWTVAYGYTF.